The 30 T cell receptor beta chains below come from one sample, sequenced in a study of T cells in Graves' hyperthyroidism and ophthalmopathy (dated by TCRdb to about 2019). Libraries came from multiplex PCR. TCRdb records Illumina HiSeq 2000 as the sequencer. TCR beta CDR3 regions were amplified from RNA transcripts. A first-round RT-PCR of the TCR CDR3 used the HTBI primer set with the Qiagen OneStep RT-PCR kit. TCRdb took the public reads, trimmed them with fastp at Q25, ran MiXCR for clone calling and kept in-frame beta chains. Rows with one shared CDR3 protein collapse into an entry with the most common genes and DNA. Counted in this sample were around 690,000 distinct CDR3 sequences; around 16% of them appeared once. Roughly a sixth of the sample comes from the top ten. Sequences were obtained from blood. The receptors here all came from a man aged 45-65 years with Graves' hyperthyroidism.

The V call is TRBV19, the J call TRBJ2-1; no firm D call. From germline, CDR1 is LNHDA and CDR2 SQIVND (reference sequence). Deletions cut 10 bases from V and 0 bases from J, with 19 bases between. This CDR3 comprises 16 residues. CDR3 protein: CATSSGLSSSYNEQFF. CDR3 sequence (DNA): TGTGCCACCTCGTCCGGGTTATCGAGCTCCTACAATGAGCAGTTCTTC.

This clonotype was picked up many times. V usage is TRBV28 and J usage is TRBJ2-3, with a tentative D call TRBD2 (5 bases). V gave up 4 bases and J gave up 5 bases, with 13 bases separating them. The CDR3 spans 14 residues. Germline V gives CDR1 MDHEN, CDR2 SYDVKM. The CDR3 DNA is TGTGCCAGCAGTTCCCGACTATGGGGAGATACGCAGTATTTT. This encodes CASSSRLWGDTQYF.

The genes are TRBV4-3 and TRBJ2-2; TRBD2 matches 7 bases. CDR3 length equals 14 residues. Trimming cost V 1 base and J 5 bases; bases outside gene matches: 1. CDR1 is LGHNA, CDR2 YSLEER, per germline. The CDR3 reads CASSQGGGTGELFF. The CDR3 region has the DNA TGCGCCAGCAGCCAAGGGGGGGGAACCGGGGAGCTGTTTTTT.

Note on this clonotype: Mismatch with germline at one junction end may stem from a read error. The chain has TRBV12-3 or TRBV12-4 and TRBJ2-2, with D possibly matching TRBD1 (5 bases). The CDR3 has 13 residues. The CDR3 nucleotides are TGTGCGAGCAGGACACAGTATTCCGGGGAGCTGTTTTTT. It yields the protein CASRTQYSGELFF.

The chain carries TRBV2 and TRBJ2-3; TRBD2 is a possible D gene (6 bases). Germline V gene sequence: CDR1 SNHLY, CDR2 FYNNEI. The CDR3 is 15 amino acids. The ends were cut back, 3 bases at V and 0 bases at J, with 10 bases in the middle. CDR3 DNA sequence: TGTGCCAGCAGTGACCCGGAGGGGAGCACAGATACGCAGTATTTT. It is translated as CASSDPEGSTDTQYF.

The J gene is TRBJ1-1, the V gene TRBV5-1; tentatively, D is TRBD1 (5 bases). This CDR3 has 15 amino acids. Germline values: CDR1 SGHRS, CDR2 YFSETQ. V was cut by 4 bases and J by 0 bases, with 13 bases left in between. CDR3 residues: CASSAWGRMNTEAFF. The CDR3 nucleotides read TGCGCCAGCAGCGCATGGGGACGGATGAACACTGAAGCTTTCTTT. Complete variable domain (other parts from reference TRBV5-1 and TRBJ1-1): KAGVTQTPRYLIKTRGQQVTLSCSPISGHRSVSWYQQTPGQGLQFLFEYFSETQRNKGNFPGRFSGRQFSNSRSEMNVSTLELGDSALYLCASSAWGRMNTEAFFGQGTRLTVV.

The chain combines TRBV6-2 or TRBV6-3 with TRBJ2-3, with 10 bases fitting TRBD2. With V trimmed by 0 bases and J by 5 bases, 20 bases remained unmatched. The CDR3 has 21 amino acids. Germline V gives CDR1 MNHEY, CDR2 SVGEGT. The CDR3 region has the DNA TGTGCCAGCAGTTACTCTGGAGTAATGTTCGGGACTAGCGATTTAGAAGATACGCAGTATTTT. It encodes CASSYSGVMFGTSDLEDTQYF.

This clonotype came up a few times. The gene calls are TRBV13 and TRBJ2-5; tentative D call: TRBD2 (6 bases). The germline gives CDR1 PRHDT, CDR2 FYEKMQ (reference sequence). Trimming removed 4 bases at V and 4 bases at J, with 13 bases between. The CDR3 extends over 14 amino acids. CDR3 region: CASSWGVGGETQYF. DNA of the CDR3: TGTGCCAGCAGCTGGGGGGTGGGTGGAGAGACCCAGTACTTC.

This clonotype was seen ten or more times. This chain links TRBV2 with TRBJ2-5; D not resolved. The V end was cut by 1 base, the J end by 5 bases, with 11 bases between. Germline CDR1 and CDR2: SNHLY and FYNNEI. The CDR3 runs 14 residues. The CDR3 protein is CASSEGSPLETQYF. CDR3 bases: TGTGCCAGCAGTGAAGGTTCCCCATTGGAGACCCAGTACTTC.

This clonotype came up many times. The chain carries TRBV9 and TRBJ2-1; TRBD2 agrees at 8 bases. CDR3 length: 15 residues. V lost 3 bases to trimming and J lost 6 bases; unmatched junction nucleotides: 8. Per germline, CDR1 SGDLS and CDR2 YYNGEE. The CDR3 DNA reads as TGTGCCAGCAGCGAAACAGCGGGAGCGGTCAATGAGCAGTTCTTC. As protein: CASSETAGAVNEQFF.

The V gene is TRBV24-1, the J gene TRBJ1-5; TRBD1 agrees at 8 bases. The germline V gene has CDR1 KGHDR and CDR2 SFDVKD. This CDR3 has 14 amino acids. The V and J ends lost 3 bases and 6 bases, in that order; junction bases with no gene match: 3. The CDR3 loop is CATSDTRGPQPQHF. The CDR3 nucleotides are TGTGCCACCAGTGATACCAGGGGGCCTCAGCCCCAGCATTTT.

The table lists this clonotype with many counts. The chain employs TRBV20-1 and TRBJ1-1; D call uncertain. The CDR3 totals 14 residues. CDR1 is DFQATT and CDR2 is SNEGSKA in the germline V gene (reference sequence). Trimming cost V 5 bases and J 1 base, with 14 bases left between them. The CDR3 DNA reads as TGCAGTGCTCCGGGTCGACACAAGAACACTGAAGCTTTCTTT. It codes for CSAPGRHKNTEAFF.

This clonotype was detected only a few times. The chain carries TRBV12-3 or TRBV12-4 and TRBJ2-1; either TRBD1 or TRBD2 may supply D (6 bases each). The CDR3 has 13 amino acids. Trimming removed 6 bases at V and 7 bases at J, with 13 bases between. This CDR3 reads CASSRLGGNEQFF. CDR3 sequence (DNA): TGTGCCAGCAGCCGCCTAGGGGGGAATGAGCAGTTCTTC.

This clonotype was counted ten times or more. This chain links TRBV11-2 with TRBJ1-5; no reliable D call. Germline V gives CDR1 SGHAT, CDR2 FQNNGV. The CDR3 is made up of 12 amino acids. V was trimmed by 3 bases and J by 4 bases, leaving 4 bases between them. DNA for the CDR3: TGTGCCAGCAGCTTCGAGAATCAGCCCCAGCATTTT. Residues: CASSFENQPQHF.

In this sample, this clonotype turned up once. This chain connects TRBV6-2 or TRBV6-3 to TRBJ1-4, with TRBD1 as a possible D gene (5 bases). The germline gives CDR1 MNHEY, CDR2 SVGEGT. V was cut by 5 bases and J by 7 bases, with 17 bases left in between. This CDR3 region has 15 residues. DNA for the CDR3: TGTGCCAGCAGTCCCAAGGGACCCGGAGGTGAAAAACTGTTTTTT. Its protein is CASSPKGPGGEKLFF.

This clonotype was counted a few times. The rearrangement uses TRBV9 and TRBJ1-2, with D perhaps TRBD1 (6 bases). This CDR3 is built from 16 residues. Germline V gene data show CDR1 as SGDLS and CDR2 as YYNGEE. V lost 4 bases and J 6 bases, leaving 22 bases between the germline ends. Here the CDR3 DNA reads TGTGCCAGCAGCTCCTGGGAGACAGGACCCCCCGATGGCTACACCTTC. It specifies CASSSWETGPPDGYTF.

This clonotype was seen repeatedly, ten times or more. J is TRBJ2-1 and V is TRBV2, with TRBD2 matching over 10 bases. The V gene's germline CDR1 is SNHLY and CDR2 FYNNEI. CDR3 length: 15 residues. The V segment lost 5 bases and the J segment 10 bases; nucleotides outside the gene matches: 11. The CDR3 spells CASSTGTSAVREQFF. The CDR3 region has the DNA TGTGCCAGCAGTACCGGGACTAGCGCCGTTCGGGAGCAGTTCTTC.

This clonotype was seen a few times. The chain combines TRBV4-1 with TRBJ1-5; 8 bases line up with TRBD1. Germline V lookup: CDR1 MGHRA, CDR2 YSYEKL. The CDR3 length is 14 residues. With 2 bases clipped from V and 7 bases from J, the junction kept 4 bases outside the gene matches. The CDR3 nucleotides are TGCGCCAGCAGCCAACAGGGGGCTGGACAGCCCCAGCATTTT. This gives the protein CASSQQGAGQPQHF.

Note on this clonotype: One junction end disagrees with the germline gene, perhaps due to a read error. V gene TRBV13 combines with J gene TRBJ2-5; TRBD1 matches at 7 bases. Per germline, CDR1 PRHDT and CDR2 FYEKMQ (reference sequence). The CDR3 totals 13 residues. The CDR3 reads CASSSQIDRERHF. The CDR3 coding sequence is TGTGCCAGCAGCTCCCAAATAGACAGGGAAAGGCACTTC.

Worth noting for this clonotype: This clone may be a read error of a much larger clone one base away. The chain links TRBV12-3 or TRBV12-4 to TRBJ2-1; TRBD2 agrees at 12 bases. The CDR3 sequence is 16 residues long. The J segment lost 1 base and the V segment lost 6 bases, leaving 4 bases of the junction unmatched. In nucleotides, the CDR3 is TGTGCCAGCAGACGACTAGCGGGAGTGTCCTACAATGAGCAGTTCTTC. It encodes CASRRLAGVSYNEQFF.

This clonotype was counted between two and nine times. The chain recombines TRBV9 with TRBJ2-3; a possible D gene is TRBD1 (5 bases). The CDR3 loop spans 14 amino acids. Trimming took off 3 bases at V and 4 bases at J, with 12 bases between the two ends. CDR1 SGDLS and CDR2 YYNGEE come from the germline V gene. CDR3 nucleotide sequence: TGTGCCAGCAGCGAGAGAGTGGGGCCAGATACGCAGTATTTT. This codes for CASSERVGPDTQYF.

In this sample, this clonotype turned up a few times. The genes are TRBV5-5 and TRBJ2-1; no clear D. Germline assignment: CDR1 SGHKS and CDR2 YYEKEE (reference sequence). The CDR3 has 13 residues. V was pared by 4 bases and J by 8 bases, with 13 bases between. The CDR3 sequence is CASSPIFVDEQFF. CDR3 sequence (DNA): TGTGCCAGCAGCCCGATCTTTGTGGATGAGCAGTTCTTC.

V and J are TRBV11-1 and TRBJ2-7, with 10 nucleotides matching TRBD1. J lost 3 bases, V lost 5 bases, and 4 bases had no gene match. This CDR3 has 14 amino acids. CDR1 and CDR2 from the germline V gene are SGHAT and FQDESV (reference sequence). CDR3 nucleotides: TGTGCCAGCAGCCGATGGACAGGGGGCTACGAGCAGTACTTC. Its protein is CASSRWTGGYEQYF. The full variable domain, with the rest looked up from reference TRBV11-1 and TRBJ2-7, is EAEVAQSPRYKITEKSQAVAFWCDPISGHATLYWYRQILGQGPELLVQFQDESVVDDSQLPKDRFSAERLKGVDSTLKIQPAELGDSAMYLCASSRWTGGYEQYFGPGTRLTVT.

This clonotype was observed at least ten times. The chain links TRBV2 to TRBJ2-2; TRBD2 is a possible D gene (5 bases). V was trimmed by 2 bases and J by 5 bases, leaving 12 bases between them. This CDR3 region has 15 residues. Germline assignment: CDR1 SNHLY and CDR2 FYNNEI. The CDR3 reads CASSETLAQTGELFF. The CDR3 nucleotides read TGTGCCAGCAGTGAAACCCTAGCACAGACCGGGGAGCTGTTTTTT.

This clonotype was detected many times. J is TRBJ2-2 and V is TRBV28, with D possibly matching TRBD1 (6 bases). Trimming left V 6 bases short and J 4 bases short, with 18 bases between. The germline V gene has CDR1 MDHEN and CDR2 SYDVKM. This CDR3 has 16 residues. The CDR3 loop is CASRQQGSQGTGELFF. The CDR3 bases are TGTGCCAGCAGGCAACAGGGTTCGCAGGGCACCGGGGAGCTGTTTTTT.

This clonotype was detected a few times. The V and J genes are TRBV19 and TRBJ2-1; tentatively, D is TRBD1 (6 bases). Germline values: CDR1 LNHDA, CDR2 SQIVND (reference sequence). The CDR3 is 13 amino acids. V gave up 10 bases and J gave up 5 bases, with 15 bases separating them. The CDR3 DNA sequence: TGTGCCATCTCTCAGGGGCTAAACAATGAGCAGTTCTTC. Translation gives CAISQGLNNEQFF.

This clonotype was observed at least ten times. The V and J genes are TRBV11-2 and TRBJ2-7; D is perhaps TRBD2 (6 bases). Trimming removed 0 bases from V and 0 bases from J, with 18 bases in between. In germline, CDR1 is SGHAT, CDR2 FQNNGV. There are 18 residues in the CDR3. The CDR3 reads CASSLDPRKRALSYEQYF. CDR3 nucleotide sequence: TGTGCCAGCAGCTTAGATCCGAGAAAGCGGGCCCTCTCCTACGAGCAGTACTTC.

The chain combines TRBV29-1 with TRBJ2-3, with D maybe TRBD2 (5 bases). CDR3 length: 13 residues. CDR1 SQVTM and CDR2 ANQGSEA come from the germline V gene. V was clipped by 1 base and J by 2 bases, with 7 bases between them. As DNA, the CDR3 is TGCAGCGTTGAAGGTAGCGCCACAGATACGCAGTATTTT. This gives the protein CSVEGSATDTQYF.

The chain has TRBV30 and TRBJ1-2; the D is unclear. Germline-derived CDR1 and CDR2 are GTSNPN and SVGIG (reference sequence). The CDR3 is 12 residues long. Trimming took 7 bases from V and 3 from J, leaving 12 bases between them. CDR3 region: CAYFYVDYGYTF. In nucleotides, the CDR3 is TGTGCCTACTTCTACGTAGACTATGGCTACACCTTC.

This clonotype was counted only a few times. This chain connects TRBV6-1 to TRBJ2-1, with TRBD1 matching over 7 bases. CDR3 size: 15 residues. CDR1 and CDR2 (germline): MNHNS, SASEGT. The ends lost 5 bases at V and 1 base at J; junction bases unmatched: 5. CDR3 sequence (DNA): TGTGCCAGCAGTCCGACAGGGATGTCCTACAATGAGCAGTTCTTC. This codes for CASSPTGMSYNEQFF.